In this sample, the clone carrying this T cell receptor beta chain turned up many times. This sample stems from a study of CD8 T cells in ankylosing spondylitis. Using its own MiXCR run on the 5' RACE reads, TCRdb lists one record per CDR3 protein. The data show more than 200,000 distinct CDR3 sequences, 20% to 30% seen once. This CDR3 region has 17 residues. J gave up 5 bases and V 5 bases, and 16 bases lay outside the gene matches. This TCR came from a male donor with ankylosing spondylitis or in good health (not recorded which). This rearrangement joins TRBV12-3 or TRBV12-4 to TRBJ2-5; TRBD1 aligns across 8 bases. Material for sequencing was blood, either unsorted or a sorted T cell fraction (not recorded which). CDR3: CASSPTGTGLRLETQYF. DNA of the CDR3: TGTGCCAGCAGTCCCACCGGGACAGGTCTTCGCCTCGAGACCCAGTACTTC.